The subject of this entry is one TCR beta chain. Sequencing was performed with immunoSEQ multiplex PCR; in TCRdb, only in-frame clones are kept and a portion is missing. The top ten clones hold less than 4% of a sample with more than 300,000 clones, around nine tenths of them seen once. The data were taken from a study of blood T cell repertoires in COVID-19. The CDR3 has 15 amino acids. Germline values: CDR1 SEHNR, CDR2 FQNEAQ (reference sequence). The V gene lost 5 bases and the J gene lost 3 bases, with 14 bases spanning the gap. In assigning cohorts, the study relied on participant-reported clinical history.

The gene calls are TRBV7-9 and TRBJ1-3; D is unclear. This sequence originates from a young woman who had been exposed to COVID-19. What was sequenced was PBMCs or T cells enriched from blood (not recorded which). CDR3 loop: CASSVSRRGGNTIYF. CDR3 bases: TGTGCCAGCAGCGTGAGCCGCCGGGGTGGAAACACCATATATTTT.